The clone carrying this T cell receptor (beta chain) came up many times. The antigen is not known. Using its own MiXCR run on the 5' RACE reads, TCRdb lists one record per CDR3 protein. Of over 35,000 distinct CDR3 sequences listed, approximately 2.4% are singletons. These data come from a study of neurological immune-mediated disorders. Findings and limits, study-wide: Clinical and MRI features did not associate with the cluster found in multiple sclerosis patients.

Germline CDR1 SQVTM, CDR2 ANQGSEA. The CDR3 extends over 11 amino acids. V was pared by 3 bases and J by 5 bases, with 7 bases between. Sequences were obtained from PBMCs. The gene calls are TRBV29-1 and TRBJ1-1; no clear D gene. The clonotype originates from a man between 45 and 60 years old with multiple sclerosis. The CDR3 here is CSVDLETEAFF. As DNA, the CDR3 is TGCAGCGTTGATTTGGAAACTGAAGCTTTCTTT.